This is a list of T cell receptor beta chains from one sample in a study of shared clonotypes between healthy human individuals. Profiling relied on immunoSEQ multiplex PCR, and the TCRdb table lists in-frame clones only, not all of them. The sample lists approximately 100,000 clones, over 65% occurring once. Material for sequencing was memory CD8+ T cells sorted from blood. These TCRs come from a woman in her 30s in good health. Both conserved end residues are part of each CDR3. The D gene is left open where the match is weak. Expanded clones are given a class, and other clones once, few, many or no size at all.

J | length | size | V | D | DNA | CDR3
TRBJ2-7 | 17 | NA | TRBV2 | TRBD2 | TGTGCCAGCAGTGAACATACAGGAAGGACTAGCGGCTACGAGCAGTACTTC | CASSEHTGRTSGYEQYF
TRBJ2-6 | 14 | NA | TRBV27 | NA | TGTGCCAGCAGTAGGGATCCTGGGGCCAACGTCCTGACTTTC | CASSRDPGANVLTF
TRBJ2-7 | 15 | NA | TRBV19 | TRBD1 | TGTGCCAGTAGTATAGTTGGGACAGGGAGCTACGAGCAGTACTTC | CASSIVGTGSYEQYF
TRBJ1-1 | 17 | NA | TRBV4-1 | NA | TGCGCCAGCAGCCAAGTTGTTTCGTATCGGGGGAACACTGAAGCTTTCTTT | CASSQVVSYRGNTEAFF
TRBJ1-6 | 14 | NA | TRBV6-5 | TRBD1 | TGTGCCAGCAAGGGGACAGGGTCGAACTCACCCCTCCACTTT | CASKGTGSNSPLHF
TRBJ2-2 | 16 | NA | TRBV7-6 | TRBD2 | TGTGCCAGCAGCTTATTGAGCGGGAGGGCCCCCGGGGAGCTGTTTTTT | CASSLLSGRAPGELFF
TRBJ2-3 | 15 | NA | TRBV25-1 | NA | TGTGCCAGCAGTGAGAAAATAGAGGGTGCAGATACGCAGTATTTT | CASSEKIEGADTQYF
TRBJ2-2 | 19 | NA | TRBV5-3 | NA | TGTGCCAGAAGCTTGGTGCCGATCGTACGGCAGGGAAACACCGGGGAGCTGTTTTTT | CARSLVPIVRQGNTGELFF
TRBJ2-3 | 16 | NA | TRBV5-1 | TRBD2 | TGCGCCAGCAGCTTAAGACTAGCGGGAGGCCAAGATACGCAGTATTTT | CASSLRLAGGQDTQYF
TRBJ1-2 | 15 | NA | TRBV14 | NA | TGTGCCAGCAGCCAAGTAAGAGGGACTGTGAAAGGCTACACCTTC | CASSQVRGTVKGYTF
TRBJ2-7 | 12 | many | TRBV27 | NA | TGTGCCAGCAGTATCGTAGGGGGAGAGCAGTACTTC | CASSIVGGEQYF
TRBJ2-1 | 15 | NA | TRBV7-8 | TRBD1 | TGTGCCAGCAGCATCGGACAGGGGCTTAACAATGAGCAGTTCTTC | CASSIGQGLNNEQFF
TRBJ2-3 | 15 | NA | TRBV6-4 | TRBD2 | TGTGCCAGCAAACCGGGAGGCGAGGTCTCAGATACGCAGTATTTT | CASKPGGEVSDTQYF
TRBJ2-7 | 16 | NA | TRBV4-1 | TRBD2 | TGCGCCAGCAGCCAAGAAACCGGGACTAGCAGCTATGAGCAGTACTTC | CASSQETGTSSYEQYF
TRBJ2-2 | 17 | NA | TRBV5-6 | NA | TGTGCCAGCAGCTTGGGTCCGTTGACCTGGGGCACCGGGGAGCTGTTTTTT | CASSLGPLTWGTGELFF
TRBJ2-7 | 15 | many | TRBV7-8 | TRBD1 | TGTGCCAGCAGCTTACCCGGGACAGAGACCTACGAGCAGTACTTC | CASSLPGTETYEQYF
TRBJ2-3 | 17 | NA | TRBV11-2 | NA | TGTGCCAGCAGCTTAGTCGGGTCCCCCACCAGCACAGATACGCAGTATTTT | CASSLVGSPTSTDTQYF
TRBJ2-2 | 16 | NA | TRBV25-1 | NA | TGTGCCAGCAGTGATCCGGGACGGATGAACACCGGGGAGCTGTTTTTT | CASSDPGRMNTGELFF
TRBJ2-2 | 16 | NA | TRBV6-6 | TRBD1 | TGTGCCAGCAGTGACTCGGCAGGGGGGAACACCGGGGAGCTGTTTTTT | CASSDSAGGNTGELFF
TRBJ2-5 | 14 | NA | TRBV5-6 | NA | TGTGCCAGCAGCTTGTTAGACACCCCCCGGGGTGGACACTTC | CASSLLDTPRGGHF
TRBJ2-3 | 13 | once | TRBV29-1 | NA | TGCAGCGTTACCGGGACTAGCACAGATACGCAGTATTTT | CSVTGTSTDTQYF
TRBJ2-1 | 15 | NA | TRBV5-5 | NA | TGTGCCAGCAGCTGGAGCGTGAGCTCCTACAATGAGCAGTTCTTC | CASSWSVSSYNEQFF
TRBJ2-7 | 12 | NA | TRBV29-1 | NA | TGCAGCGTTGAAGATATTTCCTCCGAGCAGTACTTC | CSVEDISSEQYF
TRBJ1-6 | 12 | NA | TRBV28 | NA | TGTGCCAGCAGTTTAAAGCTTTCACCCCTCCACTTT | CASSLKLSPLHF
TRBJ2-7 | 14 | NA | TRBV6-5 | TRBD1 | TGTGCCAGCAGCTTGGGACAGGGTTGGTACGAGCAGTACTTC | CASSLGQGWYEQYF
TRBJ2-2 | 18 | NA | TRBV4-2 | TRBD2 | TGTGCCAGCAGCCAACGGACTAGCGGGAGGAGGTTAGCCGGGGAGCTGTTTTTT | CASSQRTSGRRLAGELFF
TRBJ1-2 | 12 | many | TRBV28 | NA | TGTGCCAGCAGTTTAAGCCAGGCAGGGAAGACCTTC | CASSLSQAGKTF
TRBJ2-7 | 17 | few | TRBV28 | TRBD2 | TGTGCCAGCAGTTCCGCAATGACTAGCGGGAGGTCCTACGAGCAGTACTTC | CASSSAMTSGRSYEQYF
TRBJ2-1 | 15 | NA | TRBV11-3 | TRBD2 | TGTGCCAGCAGCCCGGGACTAGCGGCATACAATGAGCAGTTCTTC | CASSPGLAAYNEQFF
TRBJ2-1 | 15 | NA | TRBV5-1 | NA | TGCGCCAGCAGTAACCGACAAAGCTCCTACAATGAGCAGTTCTTC | CASSNRQSSYNEQFF
TRBJ2-3 | 15 | few | TRBV28 | NA | TGTGCCAGCAGTCCGTCTGAGGGTCACACAGATACGCAGTATTTT | CASSPSEGHTDTQYF
TRBJ2-3 | 17 | once | TRBV6-4 | TRBD2 | TGTGCCAGCAGTGATGGGACTAGCGGGAGTGGCACAGATACGCAGTATTTT | CASSDGTSGSGTDTQYF
TRBJ1-2 | 14 | NA | TRBV7-8 | TRBD1 | TGTGCCAGCAGCCGGACAGGAGATAACTATGGCTACACCTTC | CASSRTGDNYGYTF
TRBJ1-1 | 12 | few | TRBV19 | TRBD1 | TGTGCCAGATCGATAAGGACAGGGTGGGCTTTCTTT | CARSIRTGWAFF
TRBJ2-3 | 14 | NA | TRBV28 | NA | TGTGCCAGCAGTTTAGGTCCCCGTGGGGATACGCAGTATTTT | CASSLGPRGDTQYF
TRBJ2-7 | 13 | NA | TRBV2 | TRBD2 | TGTGCCAGCAACAGCGGGGTTCCCTACGAGCAGTACTTC | CASNSGVPYEQYF
TRBJ2-5 | 16 | NA | TRBV27 | TRBD2 | TGTGCCAGCAGTTTCCGGACTAGCGGGAGTAAAGAGACCCAGTACTTC | CASSFRTSGSKETQYF
TRBJ2-6 | 18 | once | TRBV11-2 | NA | TGTGCCAGCTTGGAGGGCAGGGGAGCCAACCCTGGGGCCAACGTCCTGACTTTC | CASLEGRGANPGANVLTF
TRBJ1-2 | 19 | NA | TRBV18 | NA | TGTGCCAGCTCACCCTACCACTGGCGGGACCTTGAGGGGAACTATGGCTACACCTTC | CASSPYHWRDLEGNYGYTF
TRBJ1-6 | 13 | NA | TRBV19 | NA | TGTGCCAGTAGTGCCGGACAGAATTCACCCCTCCACTTT | CASSAGQNSPLHF
TRBJ2-5 | 13 | NA | TRBV25-1 | NA | TGTGCCATAGATGACCCATCACGAGAGACCCAGTACTTC | CAIDDPSRETQYF
TRBJ2-3 | 16 | few | TRBV28 | NA | TGTGCCAGCAGTTCCCCAGGGGACGGCGGCACAGATACGCAGTATTTT | CASSSPGDGGTDTQYF
TRBJ2-7 | 17 | NA | TRBV28 | NA | TGTGCCAGCAGTTTATCACACCCAACAGGGAATCCTTCCGAGCAGTACTTC | CASSLSHPTGNPSEQYF
TRBJ2-7 | 17 | NA | TRBV19 | TRBD2 | TGTGCCAGTAGTGTGGGACTAACGGTACGAAGCTCCTACGAGCAGTACTTC | CASSVGLTVRSSYEQYF
TRBJ2-7 | 15 | NA | TRBV6-1 | NA | TGTGCCAGCAGTGAATTTGGCGGGGAGTACTACGAGCAGTACTTC | CASSEFGGEYYEQYF
TRBJ1-3 | 14 | NA | TRBV7-9 | NA | TGTGCCAGCAGCCGGGGGGGAACGGGAAACACCATATATTTT | CASSRGGTGNTIYF
TRBJ2-2 | 15 | few | TRBV19 | TRBD2 | TGTGCCAGTAGTAATAGGGAGGGAATGACCGGGGAGCTGTTTTTT | CASSNREGMTGELFF
TRBJ1-1 | 13 | few | TRBV7-6 | NA | TGTGCCAGCAGCATAACAGGGAACACTGAAGCTTTCTTT | CASSITGNTEAFF
TRBJ2-4 | 14 | NA | TRBV19 | NA | TGTGCCAGTAGTATGTCGAGGGGTCTAAACATTCAGTACTTC | CASSMSRGLNIQYF
TRBJ2-7 | 18 | NA | TRBV25-1 | NA | TGTGCCAGCAGTCCCATCAGTGACAGTGTCTTAGTAAGACACGAGCAGTACTTC | CASSPISDSVLVRHEQYF
TRBJ2-3 | 14 | NA | TRBV25-1 | NA | TGTGCCAGCAGGCCCGGGGGTAGCACAGATACGCAGTATTTT | CASRPGGSTDTQYF
TRBJ1-2 | 13 | few | TRBV7-2 | NA | TGTGCCAGCAGCCCGCGGGACGGCTATGGCTACACCTTC | CASSPRDGYGYTF
TRBJ2-7 | 14 | NA | TRBV5-1 | TRBD1 | TGCGCCAGCAGCTTAAGGACAGGATCGTACGAGCAGTACTTC | CASSLRTGSYEQYF
TRBJ2-1 | 13 | many | TRBV6-1 | NA | TGTGCCAGCAGTTCCTACAGGCCCAATGAGCAGTTCTTC | CASSSYRPNEQFF
TRBJ2-3 | 13 | NA | TRBV19 | NA | TGTGCCAGTAGTATCGGATGGGCCGGTACGCAGTATTTT | CASSIGWAGTQYF
TRBJ2-7 | 14 | NA | TRBV5-1 | TRBD2 | TGCGCCAGCAGCAAAGGGACTAGCGGTATCGAGCAGTACTTC | CASSKGTSGIEQYF
TRBJ2-7 | 12 | many | TRBV29-1 | NA | TGCAGCGCTGCTGGGGGCCGTGGAGAGCAGTACTTC | CSAAGGRGEQYF
TRBJ2-7 | 13 | few | TRBV5-1 | NA | TGCGCCAGCAGCCCCAGGTTTTCCTACGAGCAGTACTTC | CASSPRFSYEQYF
TRBJ2-7 | 15 | NA | TRBV13 | TRBD1 | TGTGCCAGCAGCTTCAACAGGGGGGACTTCGTCGAGCAGTACTTC | CASSFNRGDFVEQYF